The T cell receptor (beta chain) under discussion was sequenced for a study of blood T cell repertoires in COVID-19. Study overall: T cells, B-cell-depleted T cells, or PBMCs supplied cDNA or gDNA.

As handled by the study authors: Estimates of nucleated cell counts were drawn from the amplification of reference gene primers. The method was immunoSEQ multiplex PCR; TCRdb's version includes in-frame clones alone and lacks a portion of them. V and J calls and clone size come straight from that table; D and trimming were deduced from the DNA. The table includes fewer than 250,000 clones, 92% detected once. Deletions cut 1 base from V and 5 bases from J, with 12 bases between. This CDR3 is built from 15 residues. CDR1 KGHSH and CDR2 LQKENI come from the germline V gene. The V and J genes are TRBV18 and TRBJ2-1, with D perhaps matching TRBD2 (5 bases). The sample comprised peripheral blood. The clonotype originates from a man aged 25 to 40 with acute or convalescent COVID-19. For the CDR3, the DNA is TGTGCCAGCTCACCACGATACGGGATCGACAATGAGCAGTTCTTC. This encodes CASSPRYGIDNEQFF.